The T cell receptor beta chain under discussion was sequenced for a study of blood T cell repertoires in COVID-19. Study background: The study drew acute and convalescent COVID-19 samples from the United States, Italy and Spain. T cells, B-cell-depleted T cells, or PBMCs supplied cDNA or gDNA.

The CDR3 has 15 amino acids. Germline assignment: CDR1 SGHRS and CDR2 YFSETQ. J gave up 2 bases and V 2 bases, and 3 bases lay outside the gene matches. Only in-frame clones appear in the TCRdb table, and some are missing; sequencing was by immunoSEQ multiplex PCR. The sample yields about 200,000 clones, around three quarters seen once. The chain recombines TRBV5-1 with TRBJ2-7; 11 positions agree with TRBD2. The sequencing input was peripheral blood. This receptor was identified in a woman in her 70s with acute or convalescent COVID-19. CDR3 DNA: TGCGCCAGCAGCTTCGGGACTAGCGGCGCCTACGAGCAGTACTTC. Translation: CASSFGTSGAYEQYF.